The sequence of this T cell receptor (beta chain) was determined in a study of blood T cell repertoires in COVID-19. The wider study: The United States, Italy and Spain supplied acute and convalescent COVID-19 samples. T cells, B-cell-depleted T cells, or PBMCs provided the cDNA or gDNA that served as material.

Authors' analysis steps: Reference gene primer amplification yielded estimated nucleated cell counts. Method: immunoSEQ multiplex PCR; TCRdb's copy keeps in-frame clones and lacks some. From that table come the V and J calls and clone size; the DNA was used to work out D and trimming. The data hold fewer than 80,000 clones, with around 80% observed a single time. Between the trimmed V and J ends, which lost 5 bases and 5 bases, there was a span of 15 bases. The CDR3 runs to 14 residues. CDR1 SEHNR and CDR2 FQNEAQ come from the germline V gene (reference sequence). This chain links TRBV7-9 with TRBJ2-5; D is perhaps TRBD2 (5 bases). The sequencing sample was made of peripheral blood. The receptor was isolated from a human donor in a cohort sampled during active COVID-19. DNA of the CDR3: TGTGCCAGCAGCCCATTAGGGAGCTTGGAGACCCAGTACTTC. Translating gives CASSPLGSLETQYF.